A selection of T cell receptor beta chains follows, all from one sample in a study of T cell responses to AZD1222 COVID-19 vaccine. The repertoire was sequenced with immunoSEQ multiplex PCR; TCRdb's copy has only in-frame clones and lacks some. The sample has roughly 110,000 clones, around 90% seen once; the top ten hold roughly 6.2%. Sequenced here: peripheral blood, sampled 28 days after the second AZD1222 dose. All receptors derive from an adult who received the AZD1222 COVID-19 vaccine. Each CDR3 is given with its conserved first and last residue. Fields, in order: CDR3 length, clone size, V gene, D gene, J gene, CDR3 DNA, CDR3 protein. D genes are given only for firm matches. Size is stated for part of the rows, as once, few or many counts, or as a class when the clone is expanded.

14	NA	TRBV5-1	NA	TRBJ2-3	TGCGCCAGCAGCTTCGTCCCCGGCGAAGATACGCAGTATTTT	CASSFVPGEDTQYF
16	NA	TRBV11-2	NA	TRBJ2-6	TGTGCCAGCAGCTTAGGGACCCTGGCTGGGGCCAACGTCCTGACTTTC	CASSLGTLAGANVLTF
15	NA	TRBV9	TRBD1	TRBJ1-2	TGTGCCAGCAGCGTAGCTGTGACAGGGACTTATGGCTACACCTTC	CASSVAVTGTYGYTF
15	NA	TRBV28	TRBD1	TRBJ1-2	TGTGCCAGCGGACAGGGGGGACATCCTAACTATGGCTACACCTTC	CASGQGGHPNYGYTF
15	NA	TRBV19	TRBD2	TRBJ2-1	TGTGCCAGTAGTATCCTAGCGGGGGGCCGGAGTGAGCAGTTCTTC	CASSILAGGRSEQFF
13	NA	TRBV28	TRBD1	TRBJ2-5	TGTGCCACCCGACAGGGGGCCCGAGAGACCCAGTACTTC	CATRQGARETQYF
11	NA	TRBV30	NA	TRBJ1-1	TGTGCCTGGAGCTCGACGGATGAAGCTTTCTTT	CAWSSTDEAFF
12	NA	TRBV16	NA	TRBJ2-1	TGTGCCAGCAGCCCCGACGGAAATGAGCAGTTCTTC	CASSPDGNEQFF
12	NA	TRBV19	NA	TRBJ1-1	TGTGCCAGTAGTGTTGATGACACTGAAGCTTTCTTT	CASSVDDTEAFF
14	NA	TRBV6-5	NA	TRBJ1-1	TGTGCCAGCAGTTATCTCGCAGGGCCCGATCGGGCTTTCTTT	CASSYLAGPDRAFF
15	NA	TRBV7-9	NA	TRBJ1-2	TGTGCCAGCAGCTTAGCTGGGGCTAAAGGAGATGGCTACACCTTC	CASSLAGAKGDGYTF
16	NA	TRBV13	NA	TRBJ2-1	TGTGCCAGCAGCGGGGGAAGGACAGAAGTATACAATGAGCAGTTCTTC	CASSGGRTEVYNEQFF
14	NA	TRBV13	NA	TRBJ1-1	TGTGCCAGCAGCTTCGAGAACAGTCCTCATGAAGCTTTCTTT	CASSFENSPHEAFF
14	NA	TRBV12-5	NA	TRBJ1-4	TGTGCTAGTGGTTTGGGTGTATCTAATGAAAAACTGTTTTTT	CASGLGVSNEKLFF
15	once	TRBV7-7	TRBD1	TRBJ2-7	TGTGCTAGCAGCTTAGCTCTGGGACAGACCTACGAGCAGTACTTC	CASSLALGQTYEQYF
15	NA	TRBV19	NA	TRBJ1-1	TGTGCCAGTAGTATAGTACCCGGGGTGAACACTGAAGCTTTCTTT	CASSIVPGVNTEAFF
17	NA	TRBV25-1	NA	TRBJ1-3	TGTGCCAGCAGTGAGTCAGGAACCATACACTCTGGAAACACCATATATTTT	CASSESGTIHSGNTIYF
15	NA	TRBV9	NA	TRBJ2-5	TGTGCCAGCAGCGTAGTAACGGTATACCAAGAGACCCAGTACTTC	CASSVVTVYQETQYF
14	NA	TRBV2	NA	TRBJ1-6	TGTGCCAGCAGCTACGGACAGAGCAATTCACCCCTCCACTTT	CASSYGQSNSPLHF
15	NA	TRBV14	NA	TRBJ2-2	TGTGCCAGCAGCCACCGGACAAGGAACACCGGGGAGCTGTTTTTT	CASSHRTRNTGELFF
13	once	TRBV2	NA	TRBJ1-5	TGTGCCAGCAGGGGGCAGGGAAATCAGCCCCAGCATTTT	CASRGQGNQPQHF
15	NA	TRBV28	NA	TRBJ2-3	TGTGCCAGCAGCCCACCGGGTCCGGGCACAGATACGCAGTATTTT	CASSPPGPGTDTQYF
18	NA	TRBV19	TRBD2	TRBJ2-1	TGTGCCAGTAGTTCACGAAACCCCGGGACTAGCGGGAGGGTTGAGCAGTTCTTC	CASSSRNPGTSGRVEQFF
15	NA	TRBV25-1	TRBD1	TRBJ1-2	TGTGCCAGCAGTGACACAGGGGGCGAAAACTATGGCTACACCTTC	CASSDTGGENYGYTF
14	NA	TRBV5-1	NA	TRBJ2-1	TGCGCCAGCAGGTTTCTTTTAGCGAATCGTGAGCAGTTCTTC	CASRFLLANREQFF
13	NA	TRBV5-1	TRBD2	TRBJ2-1	TGCGCCACCGGACTAGCGGGGAACAATGAGCAGTTCTTC	CATGLAGNNEQFF
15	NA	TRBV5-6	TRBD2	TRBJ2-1	TGTGCCAGCAGCTCCCCCCCTAGCGGGTACAATGAGCAGTTCTTC	CASSSPPSGYNEQFF
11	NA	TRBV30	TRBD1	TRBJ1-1	TGTGCCTTCGGACAGGGGGTCCTGTCTTTCTTT	CAFGQGVLSFF
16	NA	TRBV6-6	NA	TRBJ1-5	TGTGCCAGCAGTTACACCGGGGGGGCCGAAAATCAGCCCCAGCATTTT	CASSYTGGAENQPQHF
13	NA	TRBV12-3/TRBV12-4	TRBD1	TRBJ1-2	TGTGCCAGCCGGACAGGGCTAAACTATGGCTACACCTTC	CASRTGLNYGYTF
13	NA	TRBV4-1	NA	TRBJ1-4	TGCGCCAGCAGCCAAGTTCCAGGTGAAAAACTGTTTTTT	CASSQVPGEKLFF
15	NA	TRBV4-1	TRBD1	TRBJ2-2	TGCGCCAGCAGACCACCGGGACAGGGGACCGGGGAGCTGTTTTTT	CASRPPGQGTGELFF
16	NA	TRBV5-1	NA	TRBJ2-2	TGCGCCAGCAGCTTGGTTCCGGGGATGAACACCGGGGAGCTGTTTTTT	CASSLVPGMNTGELFF
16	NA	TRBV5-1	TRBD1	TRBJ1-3	TGCGCCAGCAGCTTCGGACAGGCCCTCTCTGGAAACACCATATATTTT	CASSFGQALSGNTIYF
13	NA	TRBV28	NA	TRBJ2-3	TGTGCCAGCATGGACCCTTCCACAGATACGCAGTATTTT	CASMDPSTDTQYF
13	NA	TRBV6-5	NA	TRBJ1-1	TGTGCCAGCACCCAATCCCAGATCACTGAAGCTTTCTTT	CASTQSQITEAFF
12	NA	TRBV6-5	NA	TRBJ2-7	TGTGCCAGCAGTTCCCACCGCACCGAGCAGTACTTC	CASSSHRTEQYF
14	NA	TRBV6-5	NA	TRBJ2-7	TGTGCCAGCCTCCCGGCGAGGAACACCTACGAGCAGTACTTC	CASLPARNTYEQYF
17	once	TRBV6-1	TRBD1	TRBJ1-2	TGTGCCAGCAGTGTCCGGGACAGGGGGCGTTCACACTATGGCTACACCTTC	CASSVRDRGRSHYGYTF
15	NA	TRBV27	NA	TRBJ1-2	TGTGCCAGCAGTTTAGTATCAGCAACTAACTATGGCTACACCTTC	CASSLVSATNYGYTF
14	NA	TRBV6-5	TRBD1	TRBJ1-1	TGTGCCAGCAGGAGGACAGGGGGGTGGTCTGAAGCTTTCTTT	CASRRTGGWSEAFF
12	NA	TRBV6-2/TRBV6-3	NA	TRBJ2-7	TGTGCCAGCAGTTCCGACAGTTACGAGCAGTACTTC	CASSSDSYEQYF
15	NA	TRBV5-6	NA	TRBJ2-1	TGTGCCAGCAGCTTTCCCCGCGGGGGCTTTAATGAGCAGTTCTTC	CASSFPRGGFNEQFF
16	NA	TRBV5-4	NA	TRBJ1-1	TGTGCCAGCATCCCAGGAGGGGCCAAACCTAACACTGAAGCTTTCTTT	CASIPGGAKPNTEAFF
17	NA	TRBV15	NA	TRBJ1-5	TGTGCCACCAGCAGAGATCCGAGGGAACAGAGCAATCAGCCCCAGCATTTT	CATSRDPREQSNQPQHF
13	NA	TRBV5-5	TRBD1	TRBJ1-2	TGTGCCAGCAGCGTGGGACAGAACTATGGCTACACCTTC	CASSVGQNYGYTF
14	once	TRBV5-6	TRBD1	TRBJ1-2	TGTGCCAGCAGTTCCGGGACAGGGCTGGGGGGCTACACCTTC	CASSSGTGLGGYTF